Presented here are 5 T cell receptor beta chains from one specimen sequenced in a study of T cell repertoires in cytomegalovirus infection. TCRdb fed the reads into MiXCR, producing one record per CDR3 protein. Of 180,000 or so distinct CDR3 sequences detected, approximately 18% appear once; the ten largest clones hold approximately 25%. Sequences were obtained from CD8+ T cells from PBMCs. These receptors were collected from a human donor in good health (CMV status not recorded). Some clones in this sample may be carry-over from other donors' samples.

Many counts were recorded for this clonotype. This rearrangement joins TRBV7-2 to TRBJ2-7; TRBD1 is a possible D gene (6 bases). The CDR3 covers 17 residues. V was pared by 7 bases and J by 6 bases, with 28 bases between. Germline V CDR1 and CDR2: SGHTA, FQGNSA. CDR3 sequence: CASTLRAYRDMYGEQYF. Written as DNA, the CDR3 is TGTGCCAGCACCCTTAGGGCGTACAGGGACATGTATGGCGAGCAGTACTTC.

The chain joins TRBV7-9 to TRBJ2-5; D not resolved. Germline V lookup: CDR1 SEHNR, CDR2 FQNEAQ (reference sequence). V lost 1 base and J lost 5, with 8 bases in between. This CDR3 spans 13 amino acids. CDR3 coding DNA: TGTGCCAGCAGCTTAGATGGCACCGAGACCCAGTACTTC. Its translation: CASSLDGTETQYF.

V is TRBV4-1 and J is TRBJ2-1; 7 nucleotides agree with TRBD2. After removal of 4 bases from V and 1 base from J, the junction contained 4 bases not matched to a gene. This CDR3 comprises 15 residues. Germline CDR1 MGHRA, CDR2 YSYEKL. The CDR3 DNA reads TGCGCCAGCAGCCCTGCGGGGGATTCCTACAATGAGCAGTTCTTC. This translates into CASSPAGDSYNEQFF.

The chain employs TRBV12-3 or TRBV12-4 and TRBJ2-5, with 7 nucleotides matching TRBD2. The CDR3 runs to 15 residues. Losses at the gene ends were 6 bases for V and 3 bases for J; bases not matched to a gene: 10. DNA of the CDR3: TGTGCCAGCAGCCCCCCATTGGCGGGGGAAGAGACCCAGTACTTC. This translates into CASSPPLAGEETQYF.

This clonotype was observed many times. CDR3 bases: TGCGCCAGCAGCCCTCCACAGGGGATGAACACTGAAGCTTTCTTT. Its protein is CASSPPQGMNTEAFF. V usage is TRBV4-1 and J usage is TRBJ1-1; 7 positions match TRBD1. Per the germline V gene, CDR1 is MGHRA and CDR2 is YSYEKL. This CDR3 is 15 amino acids long. J gave up 0 bases and V 4 bases, and 5 bases lay outside the gene matches.